The next 29 T cell receptor beta chains were all read from a single sample in a study of tumor-infiltrating lymphocytes in glioblastoma multiforme (TCRdb year 2017). The sequencer listed for this sample is Illumina HiSeq 2500. TCRB libraries were built from RNA via three nested multiplex PCR rounds using a modified ARM-PCR protocol with multiple V-beta primers and a C-beta primer. TCRdb cleaned the public reads at Q25 with fastp, built clones with MiXCR and kept in-frame beta chains. Here each entry gathers all rows of one CDR3 protein and keeps the most common genes and DNA. The sample has over 8,000 distinct CDR3 sequences on record, around 80% of them singletons. The ten largest account for 40% to 60% of the sample. Source material: brain tumor tissue. These TCRs come from a male donor with glioblastoma.

Note on this clonotype: A much more abundant neighbour one base away suggests this may be a read error. The rearrangement uses TRBV30 and TRBJ1-2; 8 bases line up with TRBD1. Germline CDR1 is GTSNPN and CDR2 is SVGIG (reference sequence). The CDR3 is 16 residues long. CDR3 amino acids: CALSASRDRHDYGYTF. The DNA for the CDR3 is TGTGCCTTGAGTGCCTCCCGGGACAGGCACGACTATGGCTACACCTTC.

This clonotype was counted many times. J is TRBJ1-1 and V is TRBV5-1, with no clear D. CDR1 is SGHRS and CDR2 is YFSETQ in the germline V gene. CDR3 length: 14 residues. Trimming took 1 base from V and 6 from J, leaving 13 bases between them. This chain's CDR3 is CASSLNPGMSEAFF. The CDR3 nucleotides read TGCGCCAGCAGCTTGAATCCGGGGATGTCTGAAGCTTTCTTT.

The chain couples TRBV11-3 to TRBJ2-1, with 9 bases aligning to TRBD2. This CDR3 has 20 residues. Germline trimming cut 4 bases from V and 16 bases from J; bases unmatched to any gene: 32. The V gene's germline CDR1 is SGHNT and CDR2 YENEEA. The CDR3 DNA reads TGTGCCAGCAGCTCCGAACGGAGCGGGAGGACCTTCACCATGGGCAATGAGCGATTCTTC. This translates into CASSSERSGRTFTMGNERFF.

This clonotype is categorized as hyperexpanded. The rearrangement joins TRBV11-1 to TRBJ1-1; TRBD1 agrees at 11 bases. There are 15 residues in the CDR3. Germline-derived CDR1 and CDR2 are SGHAT and FQDESV (reference sequence). V shed 3 bases, J shed 4 bases, and the junction held 4 bases outside the gene matches. The CDR3 nucleotides are TGTGCCAGCAGCTTCCCGGGGACAGGGGGCACTGAAGCTTTCTTT. Residues: CASSFPGTGGTEAFF.

This clonotype is medium-sized (0.01 to 0.1%) within its sample. The V gene is TRBV5-4, the J gene TRBJ2-3; D call uncertain. There are 14 residues in the CDR3. From germline, CDR1 is SGHNT and CDR2 YYREEE (reference sequence). Trimming shortened V by 4 bases and J by 3 bases, and 12 bases separated the two germline ends. DNA for the CDR3: TGTGCCAGCAGCGAACTTGGGGATACAGATACGCAGTATTTT. Translated, it gives CASSELGDTDTQYF. The entire variable domain, with the rest obtained from reference TRBV5-4 and TRBJ2-3, is as follows: ETGVTQSPTHLIKTRGQQVTLRCSSQSGHNTVSWYQQALGQGPQFIFQYYREEENGRGNFPPRFSGLQFPNYSSELNVNALELDDSALYLCASSELGDTDTQYFGPGTRLTVL.

Judged by abundance, this clonotype is medium-sized (0.01 to 0.1%). The CDR3 coding sequence is TGCGCCAGCAGCCAAGCCTTGGGCAGTACTAGCACAGATACGCAGTATTTT. Protein sequence: CASSQALGSTSTDTQYF. This chain connects TRBV4-1 to TRBJ2-3; the D is unclear. The length of the CDR3 is 17 residues. V shed 1 base and J shed 0 bases, with 14 bases lying between them. The germline gives CDR1 MGHRA, CDR2 YSYEKL.

This chain connects TRBV6-6 to TRBJ2-2, with D unresolved. The CDR3 is 14 residues long. CDR1 is MNHNY, CDR2 SVGAGI, per germline (reference sequence). V lost 6 bases and J lost 1, with 9 bases in between. The CDR3 loop reads CASRGWMNTGELFF. In DNA form, the CDR3 reads TGTGCCAGCAGGGGGTGGATGAACACCGGGGAGCTGTTTTTT.

This clonotype was seen a handful of times. The genes are TRBV12-3 or TRBV12-4 and TRBJ2-5; TRBD2 agrees at 9 bases. The CDR3 consists of 14 residues. The ends lost 3 bases at V and 7 bases at J; junction bases unmatched: 6. The CDR3 region is CASSLAGGVGTQYF. CDR3 in DNA: TGTGCCAGCAGTTTGGCGGGAGGGGTTGGGACCCAGTACTTC.

This clonotype has just one count. V usage is TRBV20-1 and J usage is TRBJ2-1; either TRBD1 or TRBD2 may fit D (6 bases each). This CDR3 is 15 amino acids long. Germline V gene lookup returns CDR1 DFQATT and CDR2 SNEGSKA (reference sequence). V was shortened by 4 bases and J by 9 bases, with 22 bases between the two germline ends. The CDR3 spells CSATLDYHGGPEQFF. CDR3 coding DNA: TGCAGTGCTACCCTGGACTATCACGGGGGCCCTGAGCAGTTCTTC.

This clonotype was detected a few times. This chain links TRBV28 with TRBJ2-3, with D perhaps assigned TRBD1 or TRBD2 (5 bases each). Germline lookup yields CDR1 MDHEN and CDR2 SYDVKM. The V gene lost 5 bases and the J gene lost 0 bases, with 15 bases spanning the gap. CDR3 size: 16 residues. This chain's CDR3 is CASSRNRGPSTDTQYF. The CDR3 nucleotides read TGTGCCAGCAGTCGAAACCGGGGCCCTAGCACAGATACGCAGTATTTT.

A note on this clonotype: At one boundary the junction diverges from the germline segment, which might be a read error. The chain recombines TRBV28 with TRBJ1-6; D not resolved. This CDR3 contains 14 residues. Germline V gene lookup returns CDR1 MDHEN and CDR2 SYDVKM. Here the CDR3 DNA reads TGTGCCAGCAGTCCTATGGGTGATAATTCACCCGTCCACTTT. The encoded protein is CASSPMGDNSPVHF.

This rearrangement joins TRBV11-2 to TRBJ2-2; TRBD2 agrees at 10 bases. V lost 4 bases, J lost 4 bases, and 6 bases stayed unmatched. The CDR3 has 16 residues. The germline V gene encodes CDR1 SGHAT and CDR2 FQNNGV. The CDR3 DNA reads as TGTGCCAGCAGCTCGTGGGCTAGCGGGAGCACCGGGGAGCTGTTTTTT. It is translated as CASSSWASGSTGELFF. Drawing the rest from reference TRBV11-2 and TRBJ2-2, the complete variable domain is EAGVAQSPRYKIIEKRQSVAFWCNPISGHATLYWYQQILGQGPKLLIQFQNNGVVDDSQLPKDRFSAERLKGVDSTLKIQPAKLEDSAVYLCASSSWASGSTGELFFGEGSRLTVL.

Many counts were recorded for this clonotype. The chain employs TRBV7-8 and TRBJ2-7, with D tentatively TRBD2 (6 bases). Germline CDR1 and CDR2: SGHVS and FQNEAQ. V was pared by 1 base and J by 3 bases, with 13 bases between. This CDR3 has 15 amino acids. The CDR3 DNA follows: TGTGCCAGCAGCTTAGAAGGCGGGACGAACTACGAGCAGTACTTC. It codes for CASSLEGGTNYEQYF.

CDR3 sequence (DNA): TGCAGTGCTAGATTCCCTCGGGGGCGTAACTCCTACGAGCAGTACTTC. Protein product: CSARFPRGRNSYEQYF. The chain joins TRBV20-1 to TRBJ2-7; either TRBD1 or TRBD2 may supply D (6 bases each). The germline CDR1 and CDR2 sequences are DFQATT and SNEGSKA (reference sequence). This CDR3 spans 16 amino acids. V lost 2 bases and J lost 0, with 17 bases in between.

This sequence joins TRBV10-3 and TRBJ2-7; 7 nucleotides align to TRBD1. Losses at the gene ends were 8 bases for V and 3 bases for J; bases not matched to a gene: 7. The CDR3 loop spans 13 amino acids. Per the germline V gene, CDR1 is ENHRY and CDR2 is SYGVKD. CDR3 nucleotide sequence: TGTGCCATCGCATCGGGACAGCTCTACGAGCAGTACTTC. Protein sequence: CAIASGQLYEQYF.

This clonotype was recorded a few times. The CDR3: CSARLTGVGLYGYTF. DNA of the CDR3: TGCAGTGCTAGATTGACAGGGGTGGGCCTTTATGGCTACACCTTC. The gene calls are TRBV20-1 and TRBJ1-2, with 8 nucleotides matching TRBD1. The CDR3 covers 15 residues. After removal of 2 bases from V and 5 bases from J, the junction contained 10 bases not matched to a gene. CDR1 and CDR2 (germline): DFQATT, SNEGSKA (reference sequence).

V gene TRBV5-4 combines with J gene TRBJ2-7; D may be TRBD2 (5 bases). This CDR3 is 12 amino acids long. Looked up from germline, CDR1 is SGHNT and CDR2 is YYREEE (reference sequence). V shed 4 bases and J shed 7 bases, with 12 bases lying between them. CDR3 coding DNA: TGTGCCAGCAGCCTTCGAGGGCGGGAGCAGTACGTC. Protein product: CASSLRGREQYV.

V and J are TRBV20-1 and TRBJ2-3, with a weak D call TRBD1 (5 bases). CDR1 and CDR2 from the germline V gene are DFQATT and SNEGSKA (reference sequence). The CDR3 is 15 residues long. V was pared by 0 bases and J by 2 bases, with 12 bases between. The CDR3 region is CSARDAGFSTDTQYF. CDR3 coding DNA: TGCAGTGCTAGAGATGCAGGGTTCTCCACAGATACGCAGTATTTT.

There are a few counts of this clonotype. J is TRBJ2-1 and V is TRBV29-1; 8 bases line up with TRBD1. Germline V gene sequence: CDR1 SQVTM, CDR2 ANQGSEA. Unmatched junction bases numbered 6, after V lost 5 bases and J lost 3 bases. This CDR3 contains 14 residues. The CDR3 region is CSVNGQGIYNEQFF. CDR3 bases: TGCAGCGTTAACGGACAGGGAATCTACAATGAGCAGTTCTTC.

V and J are TRBV6-5 and TRBJ2-7, with D perhaps matching TRBD1 (7 bases). This CDR3 is built from 13 residues. Germline CDR1 and CDR2: MNHEY and SVGAGI. The V and J ends lost 8 bases and 2 bases respectively, with 13 bases between them. CDR3: CASGGTEAYEQYF. The CDR3, as DNA: TGTGCCAGCGGGGGGACAGAAGCCTACGAGCAGTACTTC.

The rearrangement joins TRBV13 to TRBJ2-1, with a tentative D call TRBD2 (5 bases). This CDR3 contains 17 residues. Germline V gene lookup returns CDR1 PRHDT and CDR2 FYEKMQ (reference sequence). V shed 6 bases and J shed 3 bases, with 21 bases lying between them. Here the CDR3 DNA reads TGTGCCAGCAGTTCAAAACTAGAGGGAATAGACTACAATGAGCAGTTCTTC. Translating it yields CASSSKLEGIDYNEQFF.

The V and J genes are TRBV6-1 and TRBJ2-7; D perhaps matches TRBD1 (6 bases). Germline CDR1 MNHNS, CDR2 SASEGT. Trimming stripped 0 bases from V and 5 bases from J, with 14 bases between. This CDR3 has 15 residues. CDR3 DNA sequence: TGTGCCAGCAGTGAAGCGGACGGACAGACCCACGAGCAGTACTTC. Translating gives CASSEADGQTHEQYF.

Concerning this clonotype itself: A junction end diverges from the germline sequence, so it may reflect a read error. The CDR3: CPSTTSFGQGLAVNTGKLFF. In DNA, the CDR3 is TGTCCCAGCACCACCTCATTCGGCCAAGGGCTAGCGGTAAACACCGGGAAGCTGTTTTTT. V gene TRBV11-2 combines with J gene TRBJ2-2, with 7 bases matching TRBD2. Germline V gene sequence: CDR1 SGHAT, CDR2 FQNNGV. The CDR3 spans 20 residues. Combining the CDR3 with reference TRBV11-2 and TRBJ2-2 gives the whole variable domain EAGVAQSPRYKIIEKRQSVAFWCNPISGHATLYWYQQILGQGPKLLIQFQNNGVVDDSQLPKDRFSAERLKGVDSTLKIQPAKLEDSAVYLCPSTTSFGQGLAVNTGKLFFGEGSRLTVL.

The V gene is TRBV6-5, the J gene TRBJ1-1; D unclear. Germline V gene sequence: CDR1 MNHEY, CDR2 SVGAGI. Deletions cut 5 bases from V and 7 bases from J, with 11 bases between. The CDR3 is made up of 12 amino acids. CDR3 nucleotide sequence: TGTGCCAGCAGTGGTCCGGGCGTTGAAGCTTTCTTT. Translated: CASSGPGVEAFF.

This clonotype came up a few times. This CDR3 is missing its conserved last phenylalanine or tryptophan, likely due to a read error. V gene TRBV5-1 combines with J gene TRBJ2-5; D gene ambiguous. Germline V gives CDR1 SGHRS, CDR2 YFSETQ. This CDR3 has 13 amino acids. Trimming pared 3 bases from V and 4 bases from J, leaving 10 bases between. This CDR3 reads CASSSDRGETQYL. CDR3 coding DNA: TGCGCCAGCAGCTCAGACCGAGGAGAGACCCAGTACTTA.

The gene calls are TRBV5-6 and TRBJ2-7; tentatively, D is TRBD2 (5 bases). V shed 4 bases and J shed 4 bases, with 15 bases lying between them. Germline V lookup: CDR1 SGHDT, CDR2 YYEEEE. CDR3 length: 14 amino acids. This CDR3 is CASSPSEGSYEQYF. The DNA for the CDR3 is TGTGCCAGCAGCCCGAGTGAGGGATCTTACGAGCAGTACTTC.

Worth noting for this clonotype: One end of the junction does not line up with germline, which may come from a read error. This chain uses TRBV20-1 with TRBJ1-1, with 12 bases that match TRBD1. The CDR3 runs 14 residues. Germline V gene data show CDR1 as DFQATT and CDR2 as SNEGSKA (reference sequence). The CDR3 loop reads CSARPGTGGLEAFF. The CDR3, as DNA: TGCAGTGCCCGCCCCGGGACAGGGGGCCTTGAAGCTTTCTTC.

This chain connects TRBV10-2 to TRBJ2-1; D not resolved. Trimming pared 8 bases from V and 13 bases from J, leaving 15 bases between. The CDR3 sequence is 11 residues long. CDR1 is WSHSY and CDR2 is SAAADI in the germline V gene. This CDR3 reads CASLDGNVQFF. The CDR3 DNA sequence: TGCGCCAGCCTAGACGGTAATGTACAGTTCTTC.

For this clonotype: Germline and junction disagree at one end, which may indicate a read error. The rearrangement links TRBV11-2 to TRBJ1-6, with D perhaps TRBD1 (5 bases). Germline V gene sequence: CDR1 SGHAT, CDR2 FQNNGV. CDR3 length: 15 amino acids. This CDR3 reads CASNLEPGPTSPLHF. In DNA form, the CDR3 reads TGTGCCAGCAACTTAGAACCGGGGCCCACCTCACCCCTCCACTTT.